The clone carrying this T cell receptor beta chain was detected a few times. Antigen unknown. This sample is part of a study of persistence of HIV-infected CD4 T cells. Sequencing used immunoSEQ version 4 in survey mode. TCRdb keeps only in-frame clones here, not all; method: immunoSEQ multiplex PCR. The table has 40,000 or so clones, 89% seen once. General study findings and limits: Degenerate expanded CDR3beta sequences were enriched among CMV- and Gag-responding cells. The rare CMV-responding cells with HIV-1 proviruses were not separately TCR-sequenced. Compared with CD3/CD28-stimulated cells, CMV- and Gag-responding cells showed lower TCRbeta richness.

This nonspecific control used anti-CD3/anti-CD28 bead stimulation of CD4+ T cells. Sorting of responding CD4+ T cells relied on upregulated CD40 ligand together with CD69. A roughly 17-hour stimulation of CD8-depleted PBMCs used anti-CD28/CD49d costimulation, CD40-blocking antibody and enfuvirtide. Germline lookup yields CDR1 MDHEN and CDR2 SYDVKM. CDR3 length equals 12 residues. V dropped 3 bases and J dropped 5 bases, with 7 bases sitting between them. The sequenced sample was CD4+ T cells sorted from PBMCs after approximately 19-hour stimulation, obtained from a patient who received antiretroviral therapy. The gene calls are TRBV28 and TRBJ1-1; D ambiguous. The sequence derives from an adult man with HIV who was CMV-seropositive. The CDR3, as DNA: TGTGCCAGCAGTTTCTCCTGGACTGAAGCTTTCTTT. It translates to CASSFSWTEAFF.